The rows below give T cell receptor beta chains drawn from one sample of a study of blood T cells in healthy people across ages. TCRdb used MiXCR to reprocess the 5' RACE reads, holding one entry per CDR3 protein. The sample consists of around 1.5 million distinct CDR3 sequences, 42% of them appearing once. The source material was blood. These receptors all stem from a woman younger than 30 in good health. Each CDR3 is given with its conserved first and last residue. A D gene is named only where the DNA matches it firmly. Size is omitted from some rows. Given values are once, few, many or a class for expanded clones.

v_call	clone_size	d_call	j_call	cdr3_nt	cdr3_aa
TRBV6-2/TRBV6-3	.	.	TRBJ2-7	TGTGCCAGCACCTTCTCCAGGGAGCGGTACTTC	CASTFSRERYF
TRBV7-9	few	.	TRBJ2-1	TGTGCCAGCAGCTTAGGGGAGGCCCCTTGGGATTACAATGAGCAGTTCTTC	CASSLGEAPWDYNEQFF
TRBV10-3	.	.	TRBJ2-2	TGTGCCATCAGTGAAAGGACAGAGAACACCGGGGAGCTGTTTTTT	CAISERTENTGELFF
TRBV20-1	many	.	TRBJ2-7	TGCAGTGCTCCCGCACAATACAAAGATTCCTACGAGCAGTACTTC	CSAPAQYKDSYEQYF
TRBV10-3	many	.	TRBJ2-1	TGTGCCATCAGTGACGGCCTCGCCTACAATGAGCAGTTCTTC	CAISDGLAYNEQFF
TRBV6-1	.	.	TRBJ2-1	TGTGCCGGCCTCTGGAATGAGCAGTTCTTC	CAGLWNEQFF
TRBV3-1	few	TRBD2	TRBJ2-4	TGTGCCAGCAGCCGAGGCCAACTAGCGGGTGGCATTCAGTACTTC	CASSRGQLAGGIQYF
TRBV13	few	.	TRBJ2-7	TGTGCCAGCAGGGCAGAGGGGGGGCGGTACGAGCAGTACTTC	CASRAEGGRYEQYF
TRBV7-2	.	.	TRBJ1-1	TGTGCCAGCAGCTTATGGATAGGGGTGAACACTGAAGCTTTCTTT	CASSLWIGVNTEAFF
TRBV10-3	few	.	TRBJ2-7	TGTGCCATCAGTGAGCCTGGCGGAGCTTACAATGAGCAGTACTTC	CAISEPGGAYNEQYF
TRBV7-9	.	.	TRBJ1-5	TGTGCCAGCTCGATCGTGGGGATAAATCAGCCCCAGCATTTT	CASSIVGINQPQHF
TRBV5-5	few	.	TRBJ1-5	TGTGCCAGCAGCTTGGCCATGGGACCTCAGCCCCAGCATTTT	CASSLAMGPQPQHF
TRBV2	.	.	TRBJ2-7	TGTGCCAGCAGATTCCGGAGGACAGCTGAAAAGCAGTGCTTC	CASRFRRTAEKQCF
TRBV20-1	.	.	TRBJ2-1	TGCAGTGCTGGACGGGACCGTGACAATGAGCAGTTCTTC	CSAGRDRDNEQFF
TRBV5-1	few	.	TRBJ2-5	TGCGCCAGCAGCTTGGCTAGGGAAACTCAAGAGACCCAGTACTTC	CASSLARETQETQYF
TRBV6-1	.	TRBD1	TRBJ2-6	TGTGCCAGCAGTGAGGGACAGGTGTACTCTGGGGCCAACGTCCTGACTTTC	CASSEGQVYSGANVLTF
TRBV2	.	.	TRBJ2-1	TGTGCCAGCAGTGTTCTAGAGGGCGATGAGCAGTTCTTC	CASSVLEGDEQFF
TRBV7-2	few	TRBD2	TRBJ2-7	TGTGCCAGCAGGCCCACTAGCGGGAGTCCTTCCTACGAGCAGTACTTC	CASRPTSGSPSYEQYF